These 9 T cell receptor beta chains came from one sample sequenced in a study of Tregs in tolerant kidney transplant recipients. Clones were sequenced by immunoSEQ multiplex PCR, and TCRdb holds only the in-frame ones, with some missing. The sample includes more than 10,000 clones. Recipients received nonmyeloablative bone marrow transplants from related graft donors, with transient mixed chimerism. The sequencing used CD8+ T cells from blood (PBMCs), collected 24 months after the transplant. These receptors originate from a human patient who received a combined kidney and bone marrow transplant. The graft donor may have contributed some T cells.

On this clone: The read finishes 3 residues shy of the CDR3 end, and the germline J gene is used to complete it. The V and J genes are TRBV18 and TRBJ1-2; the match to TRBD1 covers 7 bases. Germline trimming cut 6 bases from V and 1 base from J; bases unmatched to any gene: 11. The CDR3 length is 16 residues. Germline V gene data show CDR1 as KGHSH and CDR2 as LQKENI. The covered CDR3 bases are TGTGCCAGCTCCTCCCGGACAGGAACCGATAACTATGGC. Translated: CASSSRTGTDNYG. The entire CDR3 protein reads CASSSRTGTDNYGYTF. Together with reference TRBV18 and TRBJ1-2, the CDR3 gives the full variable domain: NAGVMQNPRHLVRRRGQEARLRCSPMKGHSHVYWYRQLPEEGLKFMVYLQKENIIDESGMPKERFSAEFPKEGPSILRIQQVVRGDSAAYFCASSSRTGTDNYGYTFGSGTRLTVV.

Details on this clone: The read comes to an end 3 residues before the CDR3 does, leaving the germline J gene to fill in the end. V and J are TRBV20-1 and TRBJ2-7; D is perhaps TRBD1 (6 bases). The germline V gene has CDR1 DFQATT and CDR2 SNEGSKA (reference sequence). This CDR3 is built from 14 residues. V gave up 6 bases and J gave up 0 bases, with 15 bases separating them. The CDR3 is CSALNRDRSYEQYF. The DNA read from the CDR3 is TGCAGTGCCCTGAACAGGGATCGCTCCTACGAG.

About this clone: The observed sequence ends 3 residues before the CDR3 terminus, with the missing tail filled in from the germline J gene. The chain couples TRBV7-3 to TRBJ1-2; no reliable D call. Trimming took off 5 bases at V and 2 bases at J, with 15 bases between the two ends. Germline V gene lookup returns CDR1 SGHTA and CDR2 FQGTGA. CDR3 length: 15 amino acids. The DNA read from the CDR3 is TGTGCCAGCAGCGACTCGAGGATTTCCAACTATGGC. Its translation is CASSDSRISNYG. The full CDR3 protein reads CASSDSRISNYGYTF.

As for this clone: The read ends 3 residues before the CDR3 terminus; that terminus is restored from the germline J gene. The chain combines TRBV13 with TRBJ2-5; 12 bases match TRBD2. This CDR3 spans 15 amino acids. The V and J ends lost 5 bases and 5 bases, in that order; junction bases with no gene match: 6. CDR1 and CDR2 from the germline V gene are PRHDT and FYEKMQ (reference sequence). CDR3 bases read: TGTGCCAGCAGCAGCCGGACTAGCGGGATTGAGACC. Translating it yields CASSSRTSGIET. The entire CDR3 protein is CASSSRTSGIETQYF. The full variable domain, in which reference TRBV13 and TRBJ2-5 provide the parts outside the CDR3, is AAGVIQSPRHLIKEKRETATLKCYPIPRHDTVYWYQQGPGQDPQFLISFYEKMQSDKGSIPDRFSAQQFSDYHSELNMSSLELGDSALYFCASSSRTSGIETQYFGPGTRLLVL.

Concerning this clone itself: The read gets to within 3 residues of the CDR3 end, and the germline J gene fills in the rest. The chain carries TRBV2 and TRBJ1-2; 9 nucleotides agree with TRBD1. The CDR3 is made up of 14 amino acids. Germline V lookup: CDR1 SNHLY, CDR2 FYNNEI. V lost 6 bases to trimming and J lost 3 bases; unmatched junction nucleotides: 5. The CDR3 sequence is CASSAGTGHYGYTF. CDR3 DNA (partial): TGTGCCAGCAGCGCCGGGACAGGGCACTATGGC.

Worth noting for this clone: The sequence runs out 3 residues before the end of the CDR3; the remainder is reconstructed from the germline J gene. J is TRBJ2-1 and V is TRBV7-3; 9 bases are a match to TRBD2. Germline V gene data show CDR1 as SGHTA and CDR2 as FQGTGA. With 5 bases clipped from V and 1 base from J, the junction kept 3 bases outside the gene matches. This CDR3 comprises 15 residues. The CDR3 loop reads CASSVTSGSYNEQFF. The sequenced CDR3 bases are TGTGCCAGCAGCGTTACTAGCGGGTCCTACAATGAG.

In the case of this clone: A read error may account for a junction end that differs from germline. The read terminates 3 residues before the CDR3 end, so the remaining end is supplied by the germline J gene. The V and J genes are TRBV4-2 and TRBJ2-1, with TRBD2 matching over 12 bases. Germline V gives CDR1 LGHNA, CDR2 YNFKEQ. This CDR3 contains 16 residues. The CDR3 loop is CASSQRTSGAYNEQFF. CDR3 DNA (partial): TGCGCCAGCAGCCAACGGACTAGCGGGGCATACAATGAG.

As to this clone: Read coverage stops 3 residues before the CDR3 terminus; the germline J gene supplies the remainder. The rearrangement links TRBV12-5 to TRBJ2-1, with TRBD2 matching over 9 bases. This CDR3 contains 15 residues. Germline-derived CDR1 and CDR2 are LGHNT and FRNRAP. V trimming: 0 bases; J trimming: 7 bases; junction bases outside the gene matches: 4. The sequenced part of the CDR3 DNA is TGTGCTAGTGGTTTGGTGGGACTAGCTAGGAATGAG. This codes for CASGLVGLARNE. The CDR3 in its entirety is CASGLVGLARNEQFF.

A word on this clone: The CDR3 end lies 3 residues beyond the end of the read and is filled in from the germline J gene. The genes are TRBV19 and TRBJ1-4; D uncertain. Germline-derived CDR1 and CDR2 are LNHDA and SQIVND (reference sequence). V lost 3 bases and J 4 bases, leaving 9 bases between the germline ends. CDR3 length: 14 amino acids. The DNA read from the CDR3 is TGTGCCAGTAGTATGGGCCAGTTTAATGAAAAA. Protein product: CASSMGQFNEK. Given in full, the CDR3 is CASSMGQFNEKLFF.